The 3 T cell receptor beta chains listed next were all sequenced from one sample in a study of blood T cell repertoires in COVID-19 (dated by TCRdb to 2018 to 2020). The method was the immunoSEQ multiplex PCR assay. In its TCRdb copy, this immuneACCESS table keeps in-frame sequences only and misses some clones. Where compared with another copy, unresolved V genes explain less than half of these, and the others have no known cause. Counted in this sample were tens of thousands of clones; approximately 91% of them appeared once. 13% of the sample is taken by the ten largest. Sequencing input: peripheral blood. These receptor sequences come from a man aged 65 to 85 with active COVID-19.

This chain links TRBV28 with TRBJ1-1; the D gene is possibly TRBD1 (5 bases). The V gene's germline CDR1 is MDHEN and CDR2 SYDVKM. This CDR3 comprises 15 residues. V was cut by 6 bases and J by 1 base, with 15 bases left in between. CDR3 amino acids: CASSAQGMGNTEAFF. The CDR3 DNA reads TGTGCCAGCAGCGCCCAGGGCATGGGGAACACTGAAGCTTTCTTT.

This chain links TRBV5-4 with TRBJ1-1; tentatively, D is TRBD1 (6 bases). Germline CDR1 SGHNT, CDR2 YYREEE (reference sequence). V lost 4 bases, J lost 0 bases, and 13 bases lay in between. This CDR3 spans 15 amino acids. In DNA, the CDR3 is TGTGCCAGCAGCCGACGACAGGAAATGAACACTGAAGCTTTCTTT. It encodes CASSRRQEMNTEAFF.

V and J are TRBV6-5 and TRBJ1-5, with TRBD1 identical over 7 bases. The V segment lost 6 bases and the J segment 5 bases; nucleotides outside the gene matches: 10. The germline V gene has CDR1 MNHEY and CDR2 SVGAGI. The CDR3 is 15 amino acids. The CDR3 loop reads CASSRLRGFDQPQHF. CDR3 nucleotides: TGTGCCAGCAGCCGACTCAGGGGGTTCGATCAGCCCCAGCATTTT.